This entry is about one T cell receptor (beta chain). This sample was taken from a study of PD-L1 blockade in urothelial cancer. Study-level background: Patients commenced intravenous atezolizumab, 1,200 mg every 3 weeks, in 2014. Blood samples contained a median about 150,000 T cells.

Trimming cost V 4 bases and J 2 bases, with 10 bases left between them. Germline CDR1 reads SGHRS; CDR2 reads YFSETQ. CDR3 length equals 15 residues. Urothelial carcinoma, locally advanced or metastatic, affected the patients. Sequenced by immunoSEQ multiplex PCR; TCRdb stores in-frame clones only, minus some. The table lists approximately 100,000 clones, approximately 85% of them singletons. The chain recombines TRBV5-1 with TRBJ2-6, with D possibly being TRBD1 (6 bases). This sample comprised PBMCs, obtained around atezolizumab (anti-PD-L1) treatment. The clonotype originates from a man aged 50 to 59 with urothelial cancer. For the CDR3, the DNA is TGCGCCAGCAGCAGCACAGGGCCTGGGGCCAACGTCCTGACTTTC. The encoded protein is CASSSTGPGANVLTF.